This T cell receptor beta chain derives from a study of blood T cell repertoires in COVID-19. Study-wide context: Samples of COVID-19 (acute and convalescent) were obtained from the United States, Italy and Spain. In each case, the material was cDNA or gDNA derived from T cells, B-cell-depleted T cells, or PBMCs.

Authors' analysis steps: Using reference gene primer amplification, nucleated cell counts were estimated. The assay was immunoSEQ multiplex PCR, and TCRdb's table has in-frame clones only and misses some. D and trimming come from the DNA, and the V and J calls and clone size come from that table. This sample has over 20,000 clones, with over 70% found just once. Judged by abundance, this clone is large. Germline V gives CDR1 SEHNR, CDR2 FQNEAQ (reference sequence). Trimming removed 5 bases from V and 2 bases from J, with 16 bases in between. The CDR3 loop spans 17 amino acids. Sequencing was done on a sample of peripheral blood. This clonotype was obtained from a man aged 50 to 60 with active or convalescent COVID-19. The gene calls are TRBV7-9 and TRBJ1-6, with D maybe TRBD1 (5 bases). CDR3 DNA: TGTGCCAGCAGCGCTAGTCTACAGGTCCCCTATAATTCACCCCTCCACTTT. Protein product: CASSASLQVPYNSPLHF.